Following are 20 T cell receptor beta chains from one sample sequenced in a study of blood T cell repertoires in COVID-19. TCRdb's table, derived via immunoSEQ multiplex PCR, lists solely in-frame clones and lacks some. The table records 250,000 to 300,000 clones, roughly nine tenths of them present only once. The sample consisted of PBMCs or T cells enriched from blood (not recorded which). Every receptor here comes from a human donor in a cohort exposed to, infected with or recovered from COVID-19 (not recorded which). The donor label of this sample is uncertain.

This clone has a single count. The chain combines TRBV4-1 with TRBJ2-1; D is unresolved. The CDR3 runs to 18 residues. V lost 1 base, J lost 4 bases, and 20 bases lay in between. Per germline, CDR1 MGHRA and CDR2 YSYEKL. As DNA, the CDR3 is TGCGCCAGCAGCCAAGGTCCCCCCATGGCGGCGTTATACAATGAGCAGTTCTTC. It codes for CASSQGPPMAALYNEQFF.

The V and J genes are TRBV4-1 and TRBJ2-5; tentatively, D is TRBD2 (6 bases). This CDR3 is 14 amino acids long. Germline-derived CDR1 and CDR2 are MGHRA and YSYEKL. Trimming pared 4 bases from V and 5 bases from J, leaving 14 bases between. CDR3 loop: CASSRSGVGETQYF. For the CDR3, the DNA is TGCGCCAGCAGCCGATCGGGGGTGGGGGAGACCCAGTACTTC.

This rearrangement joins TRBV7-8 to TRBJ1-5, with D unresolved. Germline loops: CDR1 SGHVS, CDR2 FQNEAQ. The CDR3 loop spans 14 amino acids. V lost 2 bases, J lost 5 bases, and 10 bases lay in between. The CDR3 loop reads CASSLREADQPQHF. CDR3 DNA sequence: TGTGCCAGCAGCTTAAGGGAAGCGGATCAGCCCCAGCATTTT.

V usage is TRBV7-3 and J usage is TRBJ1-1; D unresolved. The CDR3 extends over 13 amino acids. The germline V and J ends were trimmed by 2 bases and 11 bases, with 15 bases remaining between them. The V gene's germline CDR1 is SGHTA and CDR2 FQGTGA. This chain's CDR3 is CASSLGSSERAFF. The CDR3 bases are TGTGCCAGCAGCTTAGGGTCGTCAGAGCGGGCTTTCTTT.

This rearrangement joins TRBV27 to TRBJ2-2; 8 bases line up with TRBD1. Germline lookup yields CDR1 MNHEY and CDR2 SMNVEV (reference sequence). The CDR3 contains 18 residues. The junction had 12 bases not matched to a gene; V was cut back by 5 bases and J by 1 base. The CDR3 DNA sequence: TGTGCCAGCAGTACCCGGATAAGGGGGACAGGGAACACCGGGGAGCTGTTTTTT. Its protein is CASSTRIRGTGNTGELFF.

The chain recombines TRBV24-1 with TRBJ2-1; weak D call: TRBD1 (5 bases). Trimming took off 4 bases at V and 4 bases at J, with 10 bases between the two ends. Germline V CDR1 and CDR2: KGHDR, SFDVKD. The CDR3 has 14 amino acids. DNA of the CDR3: TGTGCCACCAGTGACAGGGCGGTATACAATGAGCAGTTCTTC. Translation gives CATSDRAVYNEQFF.

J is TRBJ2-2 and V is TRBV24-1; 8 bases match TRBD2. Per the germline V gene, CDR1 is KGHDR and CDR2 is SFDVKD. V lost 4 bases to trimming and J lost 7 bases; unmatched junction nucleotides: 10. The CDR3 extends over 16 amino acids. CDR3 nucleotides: TGTGCCACCAGTGAAGCCAGCGGGGGTTTTGACGGGGAGCTGTTTTTT. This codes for CATSEASGGFDGELFF.

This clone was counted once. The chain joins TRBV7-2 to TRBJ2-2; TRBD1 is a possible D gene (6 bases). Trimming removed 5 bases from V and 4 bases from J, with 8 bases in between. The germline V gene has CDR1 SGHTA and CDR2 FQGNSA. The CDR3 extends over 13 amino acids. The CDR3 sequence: CASSIQGTGELFF. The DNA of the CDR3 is TGTGCCAGCAGCATACAGGGCACCGGGGAGCTGTTTTTT.

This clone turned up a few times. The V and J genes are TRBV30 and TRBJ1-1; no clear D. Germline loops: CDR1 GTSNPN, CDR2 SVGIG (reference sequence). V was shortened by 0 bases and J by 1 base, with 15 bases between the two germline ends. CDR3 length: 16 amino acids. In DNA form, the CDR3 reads TGTGCCTGGAGTGTAAGGCTAGGCAGCCCGAACACTGAAGCTTTCTTT. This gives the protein CAWSVRLGSPNTEAFF.

The CDR3 loop reads CASSPYRASYEQYF. CDR3 in DNA: TGCGCCAGCAGCCCGTACAGGGCCTCCTACGAGCAGTACTTC. This rearrangement joins TRBV5-1 to TRBJ2-7, with a tentative D call TRBD1 (6 bases). Per the germline V gene, CDR1 is SGHRS and CDR2 is YFSETQ. This CDR3 has 14 amino acids. V lost 4 bases, J lost 0 bases, and 11 bases lay in between.

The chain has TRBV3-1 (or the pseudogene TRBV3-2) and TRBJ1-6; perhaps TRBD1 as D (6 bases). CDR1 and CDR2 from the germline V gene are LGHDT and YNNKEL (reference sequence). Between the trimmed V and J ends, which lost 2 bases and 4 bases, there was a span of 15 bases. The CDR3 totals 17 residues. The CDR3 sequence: CASSQSRGTPYNSPLHF. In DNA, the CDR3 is TGTGCCAGCAGCCAAAGCCGTGGGACACCTTATAATTCACCCCTCCACTTT.

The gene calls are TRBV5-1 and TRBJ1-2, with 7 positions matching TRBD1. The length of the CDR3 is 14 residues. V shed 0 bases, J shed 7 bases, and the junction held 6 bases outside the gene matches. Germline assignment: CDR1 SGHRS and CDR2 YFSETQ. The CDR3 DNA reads TGCGCCAGCAGCTTGGGCGACAGGGTTGGTGGCTACACCTTC. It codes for CASSLGDRVGGYTF.

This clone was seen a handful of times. For the CDR3, the DNA is TGTGCCAGCAGCTTAGTTCAGGGTAACACTGAAGCTTTCTTT. Translated: CASSLVQGNTEAFF. This chain links TRBV7-8 with TRBJ1-1; D might be TRBD1 (5 bases). The CDR3 consists of 14 residues. Trimming pared 1 base from V and 2 bases from J, leaving 8 bases between. CDR1 is SGHVS and CDR2 is FQNEAQ in the germline V gene.

The CDR3 nucleotides are TGTGCCAGCAGCCCCGGGGGACTTAACACTGAAGCTTTCTTT. It encodes CASSPGGLNTEAFF. V is TRBV11-2 and J is TRBJ1-1; TRBD1 is a possible D gene (5 bases). The CDR3 loop spans 14 amino acids. V shed 5 bases and J shed 2 bases, with 12 bases lying between them. The germline gives CDR1 SGHAT, CDR2 FQNNGV.

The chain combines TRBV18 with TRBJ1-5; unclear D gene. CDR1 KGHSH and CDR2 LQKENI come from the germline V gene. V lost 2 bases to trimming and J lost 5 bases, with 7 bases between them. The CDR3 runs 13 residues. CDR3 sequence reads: CASSPDTDQPQHF. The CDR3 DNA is TGTGCCAGCTCACCAGACACAGATCAGCCCCAGCATTTT.

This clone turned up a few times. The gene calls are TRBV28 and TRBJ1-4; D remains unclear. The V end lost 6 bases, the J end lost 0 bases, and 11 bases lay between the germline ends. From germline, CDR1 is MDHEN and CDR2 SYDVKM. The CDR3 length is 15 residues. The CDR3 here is CASSSGFATNEKLFF. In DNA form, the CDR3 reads TGTGCCAGCAGCTCGGGGTTCGCAACTAATGAAAAACTGTTTTTT.

The CDR3 DNA follows: TGCAGCGGGGCGGGGGGGCCAGATACGCAGTATTTT. Encoded protein: CSGAGGPDTQYF. The chain recombines TRBV29-1 with TRBJ2-3, with 9 bases that match TRBD2. The CDR3 runs 12 residues. Germline CDR1 is SQVTM and CDR2 is ANQGSEA. V trimming: 7 bases; J trimming: 4 bases; junction bases outside the gene matches: 3.

CDR3 in DNA: TGTGCCAGCATGAAGGACAGCAGCACAGATACGCAGTATTTT. Translated: CASMKDSSTDTQYF. V is TRBV21-1 and J is TRBJ2-3; the DNA was not used to check the table's D call, TRBD1. TRBV21-1 is an annotated pseudogene. The CDR3 is 14 residues long.

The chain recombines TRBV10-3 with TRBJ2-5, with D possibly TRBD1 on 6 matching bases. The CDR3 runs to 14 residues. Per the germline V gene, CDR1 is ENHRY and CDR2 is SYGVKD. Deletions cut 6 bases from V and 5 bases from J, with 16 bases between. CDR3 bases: TGTGCCATCAGGGGACACGGAGTAGGGGAGACCCAGTACTTC. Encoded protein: CAIRGHGVGETQYF.

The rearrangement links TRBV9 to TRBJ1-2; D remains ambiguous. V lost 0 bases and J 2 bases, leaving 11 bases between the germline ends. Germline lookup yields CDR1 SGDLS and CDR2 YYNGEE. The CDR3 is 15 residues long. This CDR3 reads CASSVDPTANYGYTF. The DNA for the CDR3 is TGTGCCAGCAGCGTAGACCCCACAGCAAACTATGGCTACACCTTC.